This section outlines one T cell receptor beta chain sequence together with its context. The data originate from a study of blood T cell repertoires in COVID-19. About the research overall: Nucleic acid was either cDNA or gDNA, and it came from T cells, B-cell-depleted T cells, or PBMCs.

Unmatched junction bases numbered 8, after V lost 5 bases and J lost 2 bases. The germline V gene has CDR1 MNHNY and CDR2 SVGAGI (reference sequence). The CDR3 length is 18 residues. Method: immunoSEQ multiplex PCR; TCRdb's copy keeps in-frame clones and lacks some. The sample includes roughly 60,000 clones, 75% to 90% seen only once; the top ten take about 16%. The V and J genes are TRBV6-6 and TRBJ2-6; 11 bases agree with TRBD1. The TCR comes from a man of 80 years or more with acute or convalescent COVID-19. Sample: peripheral blood. DNA for the CDR3: TGTGCCAGCAGTCGGACAGGGGGCGGTTCAGCTGGGGCCAACGTCCTGACTTTC. Protein: CASSRTGGGSAGANVLTF.